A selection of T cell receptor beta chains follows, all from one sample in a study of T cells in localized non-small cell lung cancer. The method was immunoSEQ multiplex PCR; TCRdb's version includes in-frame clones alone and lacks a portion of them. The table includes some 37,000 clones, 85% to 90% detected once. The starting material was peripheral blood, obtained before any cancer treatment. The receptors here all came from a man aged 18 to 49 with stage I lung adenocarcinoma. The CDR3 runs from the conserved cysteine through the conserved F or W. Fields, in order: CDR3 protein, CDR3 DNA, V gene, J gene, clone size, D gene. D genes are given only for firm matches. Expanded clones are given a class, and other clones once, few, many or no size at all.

CDR3 protein: CASSQAPTANYGYTF; CDR3 DNA: TGCGCCAGCAGCCAAGCTCCGACTGCTAACTATGGCTACACCTTC; V gene: TRBV4-1; J gene: TRBJ1-2; clone size: -; D gene: -
CDR3 protein: CSVGGSNEKLFF; CDR3 DNA: TGCAGCGTTGGGGGCTCCAATGAAAAACTGTTTTTT; V gene: TRBV29-1; J gene: TRBJ1-4; clone size: once; D gene: -
CDR3 protein: CASSTDRTPNYGYTF; CDR3 DNA: TGTGCCAGCAGCACCGACAGGACTCCTAACTATGGCTACACCTTC; V gene: TRBV28; J gene: TRBJ1-2; clone size: -; D gene: -
CDR3 protein: CASSPGTKNEQFF; CDR3 DNA: TGTGCCAGCAGCCCCGGGACAAAGAATGAGCAGTTCTTC; V gene: TRBV7-6; J gene: TRBJ2-1; clone size: once; D gene: -
CDR3 protein: CSVLWDRGTGGANVLTF; CDR3 DNA: TGCAGCGTTCTTTGGGACAGGGGAACGGGAGGGGCCAACGTCCTGACTTTC; V gene: TRBV29-1; J gene: TRBJ2-6; clone size: -; D gene: TRBD1
CDR3 protein: CAWSVRQGADEQYF; CDR3 DNA: TGTGCCTGGAGTGTAAGACAGGGGGCAGACGAGCAGTACTTC; V gene: TRBV30; J gene: TRBJ2-7; clone size: -; D gene: TRBD1
CDR3 protein: CASSVGLVNEQFF; CDR3 DNA: TGTGCCAGCAGCGTAGGGCTAGTCAATGAGCAGTTCTTC; V gene: TRBV9; J gene: TRBJ2-1; clone size: once; D gene: -
CDR3 protein: CASSLMANTEAFF; CDR3 DNA: TGTGCCAGCAGCTTAATGGCGAACACTGAAGCTTTCTTT; V gene: TRBV7-3; J gene: TRBJ1-1; clone size: -; D gene: -
CDR3 protein: CASSLASRTANTEAFF; CDR3 DNA: TGTGCCAGCAGCTTGGCCTCCAGGACAGCGAACACTGAAGCTTTCTTT; V gene: TRBV5-5; J gene: TRBJ1-1; clone size: -; D gene: -
CDR3 protein: CASSQRETGTGNGYTF; CDR3 DNA: TGTGCCAGCAGTCAGAGAGAGACCGGGACGGGGAATGGCTACACCTTC; V gene: TRBV27; J gene: TRBJ1-2; clone size: -; D gene: -
CDR3 protein: CASSLEWGQGHYEQYF; CDR3 DNA: TGTGCCAGCAGCTTGGAGTGGGGCCAGGGCCATTACGAGCAGTACTTC; V gene: TRBV5-5; J gene: TRBJ2-7; clone size: -; D gene: -
CDR3 protein: CASSQPSAGGELFF; CDR3 DNA: TGTGCCAGCAGCCAACCTTCGGCGGGCGGGGAGCTGTTTTTT; V gene: TRBV28; J gene: TRBJ2-2; clone size: -; D gene: -
CDR3 protein: CASSSSGESYEQYF; CDR3 DNA: TGTGCCAGCAGTTCCTCGGGAGAATCCTACGAGCAGTACTTC; V gene: TRBV6-5; J gene: TRBJ2-7; clone size: -; D gene: -
CDR3 protein: CASSVVRIRGGAGDTQYF; CDR3 DNA: TGTGCCAGCAGCGTAGTCCGCATACGCGGGGGGGCTGGGGATACGCAGTATTTT; V gene: TRBV9; J gene: TRBJ2-3; clone size: few; D gene: TRBD2
CDR3 protein: CASSQDSPGAGNEKLFF; CDR3 DNA: TGCGCCAGCAGCCAAGATTCTCCAGGGGCGGGAAATGAAAAACTGTTTTTT; V gene: TRBV4-3; J gene: TRBJ1-4; clone size: -; D gene: -